Described below is a single T cell receptor (beta chain) sequence and its context. Its antigen is not identified. These data are taken from a study of T cells in Graves' hyperthyroidism and ophthalmopathy. General study results and limits: Stable hyperthyroidism and ophthalmopathy were separated using 13 V-J signatures. Blood also showed most of the thyroid clonotypes that were expanded above 0.001. Before onset, ophthalmopathy was predicted by the model a median around 6 months earlier.

Used for diagnoses were clinical symptoms, serum thyroxine and TRAb, thyroid ultrasound and orbital computed tomography. Template material for amplifying TCR beta CDR3 regions consisted of RNA transcripts. In the first-round RT-PCR of the TCR CDR3, the HTBI primer set was used. Via MiXCR, TCRdb re-called the multiplex PCR reads, giving one row per CDR3 protein. The repertoire holds approximately 510,000 distinct CDR3 sequences, with 40% to 50% as singletons. Trimming pared 5 bases from V and 5 bases from J, leaving 21 bases between. Germline V lookup: CDR1 DFQATT, CDR2 SNEGSKA (reference sequence). There are 16 residues in the CDR3.

Sequencing was done on a sample of peripheral blood or thyroid tissue (not recorded which). The clonotype was recovered from an adult woman with Graves' disease, either hyperthyroidism or ophthalmopathy (not recorded which). The chain couples TRBV20-1 to TRBJ2-2; D might be TRBD1 (6 bases). This chain's CDR3 is CSADPPGDKSTGELFF. The CDR3 bases are TGCAGTGCTGACCCCCCTGGGGACAAAAGTACCGGGGAGCTGTTTTTT.